The clone carrying this T cell receptor beta chain was counted a few times. What it binds is not known. J was trimmed by 1 base and V by 10 bases; bases with no gene match: 5. The CDR3 consists of 13 residues. Germline values: CDR1 MNHEY, CDR2 SVGAGI. Each donor supplied around 10 milliliters of peripheral blood. The data derive from a study of blood T cells in healthy people across ages. Notes on the study in general: With donor CMV status unknown, expanded clonotype changes were possibly confounded.

Combining a sample-barcoded 5' primer with a J-beta primer mix, a second PCR ran for 7 to 11 cycles. One entry per CDR3 protein results from TCRdb running MiXCR on the 5' RACE reads. The sample records 910,000 or so distinct CDR3 sequences, roughly half being singletons. Specimen: blood. This sequence originates from a woman aged 55-69 years in good health. The gene calls are TRBV6-5 and TRBJ2-5; 8 positions match TRBD1. CDR3 nucleotides: TGTGCCACCGAGGGGACAGGCCAAGAGACCCAGTACTTC. It yields the protein CATEGTGQETQYF.